Listed here is a single T cell receptor beta chain. Its antigen remains unidentified. This cohort consisted of healthy bone marrow donors. This entry belongs to a study of cytomegalovirus exposure and HLA in healthy donors. Study findings and constraints: Earlier results showed most TCR beta V segments being productive about 90% or about 30% of the time. Later work associated roughly 17,000 TCR beta sequences with HLA alleles at 0.05 false discovery rate.

The CDR3 runs 16 residues. From germline, CDR1 is ENHRY and CDR2 SYGVKD. The germline V and J ends were trimmed by 3 bases and 3 bases, with 17 bases remaining between them. Use of 60 Vbeta and 13 Jbeta primers characterized the PCR. In the original analysis: Some 12 million shared chains were among the approximately 80 million unique TCR beta chains that a later analysis counted. Repertoires were generated with immunoSEQ multiplex PCR, while TCRdb's copy carries only in-frame clones and drops some. V, J and clone size are taken as reported in that table, and D and trimming were inferred from the DNA itself. Of approximately 150,000 clones in the sample, approximately 80% are singletons; the top ten hold about 2.2%.

The chain carries TRBV10-3 and TRBJ1-2; D is possibly TRBD1 (6 bases). The sequenced sample consisted of PBMCs. The TCR was taken from a woman between 18 and 30 years old in good health and CMV-seropositive. CDR3 region: CAISDLQGEGDYGYTF. The DNA for the CDR3 is TGTGCCATCAGTGATCTACAGGGAGAGGGGGACTATGGCTACACCTTC.